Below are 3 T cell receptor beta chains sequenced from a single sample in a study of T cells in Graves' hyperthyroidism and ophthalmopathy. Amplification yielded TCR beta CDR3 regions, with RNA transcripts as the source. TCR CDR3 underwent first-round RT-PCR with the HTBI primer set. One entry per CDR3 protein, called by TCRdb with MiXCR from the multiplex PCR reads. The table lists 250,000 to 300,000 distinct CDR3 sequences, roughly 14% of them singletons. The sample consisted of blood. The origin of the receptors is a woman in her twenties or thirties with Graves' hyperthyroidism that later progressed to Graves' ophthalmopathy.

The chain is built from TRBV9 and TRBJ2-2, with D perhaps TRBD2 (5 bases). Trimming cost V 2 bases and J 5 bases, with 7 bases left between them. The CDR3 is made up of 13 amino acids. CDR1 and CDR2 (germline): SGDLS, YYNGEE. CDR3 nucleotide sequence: TGTGCCAGCAGCGTCTCGGGAACCGGGGAGCTGTTTTTT. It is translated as CASSVSGTGELFF. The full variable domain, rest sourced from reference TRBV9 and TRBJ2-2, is DSGVTQTPKHLITATGQRVTLRCSPRSGDLSVYWYQQSLDQGLQFLIQYYNGEERAKGNILERFSAQQFPDLHSELNLSSLELGDSALYFCASSVSGTGELFFGEGSRLTVL.

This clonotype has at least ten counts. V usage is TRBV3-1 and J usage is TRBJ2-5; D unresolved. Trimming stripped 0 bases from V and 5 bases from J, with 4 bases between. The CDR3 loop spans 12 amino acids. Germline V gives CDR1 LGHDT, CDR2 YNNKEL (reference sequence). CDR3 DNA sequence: TGTGCCAGCAGCCAAGATTCGGAGACCCAGTACTTC. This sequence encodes CASSQDSETQYF.

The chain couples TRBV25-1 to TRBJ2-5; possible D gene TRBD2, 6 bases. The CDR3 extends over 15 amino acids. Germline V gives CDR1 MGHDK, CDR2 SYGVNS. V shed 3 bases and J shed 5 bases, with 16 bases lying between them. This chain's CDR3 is CASSDWRGARETQYF. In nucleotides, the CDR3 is TGTGCCAGCAGTGATTGGAGGGGCGCTAGGGAGACCCAGTACTTC.